The rows below give T cell receptor beta chains drawn from one sample of a study of T cell changes during pregnancy in multiple sclerosis. Assay used: immunoSEQ multiplex PCR; TCRdb lists only in-frame clones, some missing. The table records about 47,000 clones, 70% to 90% of them present only once. The input for sequencing was peripheral blood, taken in the first trimester of pregnancy. Receptors were obtained from a female donor with multiple sclerosis, enrolled in a pregnancy study. The CDR3 runs from the conserved cysteine through the conserved F or W. The order of the fields is V gene, clone size, J gene, D gene, CDR3 DNA, CDR3 protein. The D gene is left open where the match is weak. Expanded clones are given a class, and other clones once, few, many or no size at all.

V gene: TRBV18
clone size: .
J gene: TRBJ1-2
D gene: .
CDR3 DNA: TGTGCCAGCTCACCAGGCCAGGGGCCCTCCTATGGCTACACCTTC
CDR3 protein: CASSPGQGPSYGYTF

V gene: TRBV5-1
clone size: .
J gene: TRBJ1-1
D gene: .
CDR3 DNA: TGCGCCAGCAGCTTGGCTGGGGCCTCCCAAGCTTTCTTT
CDR3 protein: CASSLAGASQAFF

V gene: TRBV2
clone size: .
J gene: TRBJ1-1
D gene: .
CDR3 DNA: TGTGCCACCGGGAACACTGAAGCTTTCTTT
CDR3 protein: CATGNTEAFF

V gene: TRBV11-3
clone size: .
J gene: TRBJ2-5
D gene: .
CDR3 DNA: TGTGCCAGCAGCCGTCGGGGGGAGACCCAGTACTTC
CDR3 protein: CASSRRGETQYF

V gene: TRBV7-9
clone size: few
J gene: TRBJ1-1
D gene: TRBD1
CDR3 DNA: TGTGCCAGCAGCCTCCGACAGGGGAACACTGAAGCTTTCTTT
CDR3 protein: CASSLRQGNTEAFF

V gene: TRBV13
clone size: .
J gene: TRBJ1-5
D gene: .
CDR3 DNA: TGTGCCAGCAGCTTTAGGGGGGGTCAGCCCCAGCATTTT
CDR3 protein: CASSFRGGQPQHF

V gene: TRBV21-1
clone size: .
J gene: TRBJ2-3
D gene: .
CDR3 DNA: TGTGCCAGCAGTCCGGGCGGGGGACCCATTAGCACAGATACGCAGTATTTT
CDR3 protein: CASSPGGGPISTDTQYF

V gene: TRBV5-6
clone size: .
J gene: TRBJ2-1
D gene: TRBD2
CDR3 DNA: TGTGCCAGCAGCTCGTGGCTAGCGGGTTACAATGAGCAGTTCTTC
CDR3 protein: CASSSWLAGYNEQFF

V gene: TRBV7-9
clone size: .
J gene: TRBJ2-1
D gene: TRBD1
CDR3 DNA: TGTGCCAGCAGCGCGGCCGGGACAGACAATGAGCAGTTCTTC
CDR3 protein: CASSAAGTDNEQFF

V gene: TRBV5-3
clone size: once
J gene: TRBJ1-6
D gene: TRBD1
CDR3 DNA: TGTGCCGGCACCCTCCGGGACAGGAATTCACCCCTCCACTTT
CDR3 protein: CAGTLRDRNSPLHF

V gene: TRBV5-4
clone size: .
J gene: TRBJ2-1
D gene: TRBD1
CDR3 DNA: TGTGCCAGCAGCCCCGACGCCGGGACAGGGGGTTGGTATGAGCAGTTCTTC
CDR3 protein: CASSPDAGTGGWYEQFF

V gene: TRBV13
clone size: .
J gene: TRBJ1-2
D gene: .
CDR3 DNA: TGTGCCAGCAGCTTACGCGGGGGTCCATTTGGGTATGGCTACACCTTC
CDR3 protein: CASSLRGGPFGYGYTF

V gene: TRBV5-1
clone size: .
J gene: TRBJ1-2
D gene: .
CDR3 DNA: TGCGCCAGCAGCCAGCGCCCTCCACAGGGCAGGGTTAACTATGGCTACACCTTC
CDR3 protein: CASSQRPPQGRVNYGYTF

V gene: TRBV7-2
clone size: once
J gene: TRBJ1-5
D gene: .
CDR3 DNA: TGTGCCAGCAGCCTTAATGCGGGCCAGCCCCAGCATTTT
CDR3 protein: CASSLNAGQPQHF

V gene: TRBV29-1
clone size: .
J gene: TRBJ1-1
D gene: .
CDR3 DNA: TGCAGCGTTGTCAGGGGTGAAGCTTTCTTT
CDR3 protein: CSVVRGEAFF

V gene: TRBV5-1
clone size: .
J gene: TRBJ1-5
D gene: TRBD1
CDR3 DNA: TGCGCCAGCAGCTTGGGGCCGACAGGGAGGAATCAGCCCCAGCATTTT
CDR3 protein: CASSLGPTGRNQPQHF

V gene: TRBV13
clone size: once
J gene: TRBJ2-3
D gene: .
CDR3 DNA: TGTGCCAGCAGCTTATCCCTGCGGGGTAGCACAGATACGCAGTATTTT
CDR3 protein: CASSLSLRGSTDTQYF

V gene: TRBV5-6
clone size: .
J gene: TRBJ2-5
D gene: .
CDR3 DNA: TGTGCCAGCAGCCGCAACGGTTGGGGGCCCCAAGAGACCCAGTACTTC
CDR3 protein: CASSRNGWGPQETQYF

V gene: TRBV30
clone size: .
J gene: TRBJ1-6
D gene: TRBD1
CDR3 DNA: TGTGCCTGGAGTGTGACCGGGACAGGGACCTCACCCCTCCACTTT
CDR3 protein: CAWSVTGTGTSPLHF

V gene: TRBV5-1
clone size: .
J gene: TRBJ2-3
D gene: TRBD1
CDR3 DNA: TGCGCCAGCAGCGGAAAAACAGGGGTGGGCCTGACAGATACGCAGTATTTT
CDR3 protein: CASSGKTGVGLTDTQYF

V gene: TRBV15
clone size: .
J gene: TRBJ1-2
D gene: .
CDR3 DNA: TGTGCCACCAGCAGAGATAGGAGGGACTATGGCTACACCTTC
CDR3 protein: CATSRDRRDYGYTF

V gene: TRBV28
clone size: .
J gene: TRBJ1-5
D gene: TRBD1
CDR3 DNA: TGTGCCAGCATGAGAGCAGGGGGATTCTATCAGCCCCAGCATTTT
CDR3 protein: CASMRAGGFYQPQHF

V gene: TRBV5-6
clone size: .
J gene: TRBJ2-5
D gene: TRBD1
CDR3 DNA: TGTGCCAGCAGCTTGGCCGGGACAGGGGATGAGACCCAGTACTTC
CDR3 protein: CASSLAGTGDETQYF

V gene: TRBV5-8
clone size: .
J gene: TRBJ1-1
D gene: .
CDR3 DNA: TGTGCCAGCAGCTTGGACAGGTTTACCACTGAAGCTTTCTTT
CDR3 protein: CASSLDRFTTEAFF

V gene: TRBV7-3
clone size: .
J gene: TRBJ2-5
D gene: .
CDR3 DNA: TGTGCCAGCAGCTTAGATAGGGAGGAGACCCAGTACTTC
CDR3 protein: CASSLDREETQYF

V gene: TRBV7-3
clone size: .
J gene: TRBJ2-3
D gene: TRBD2
CDR3 DNA: TGTGCCAGCAGCTCCCCCTCTCAGACTAGCGGGGGATTAAGCACAGATACGCAGTATTTT
CDR3 protein: CASSSPSQTSGGLSTDTQYF

V gene: TRBV7-2
clone size: .
J gene: TRBJ2-7
D gene: .
CDR3 DNA: TGTGCCAGCAGCTTAGTTGCGGGGGCATCCTACGAGCAGTACTTC
CDR3 protein: CASSLVAGASYEQYF

V gene: TRBV28
clone size: .
J gene: TRBJ1-2
D gene: TRBD1
CDR3 DNA: TGTGCCAGCAGCCCCCGGGACAGGGTTGGCTACACCTTC
CDR3 protein: CASSPRDRVGYTF